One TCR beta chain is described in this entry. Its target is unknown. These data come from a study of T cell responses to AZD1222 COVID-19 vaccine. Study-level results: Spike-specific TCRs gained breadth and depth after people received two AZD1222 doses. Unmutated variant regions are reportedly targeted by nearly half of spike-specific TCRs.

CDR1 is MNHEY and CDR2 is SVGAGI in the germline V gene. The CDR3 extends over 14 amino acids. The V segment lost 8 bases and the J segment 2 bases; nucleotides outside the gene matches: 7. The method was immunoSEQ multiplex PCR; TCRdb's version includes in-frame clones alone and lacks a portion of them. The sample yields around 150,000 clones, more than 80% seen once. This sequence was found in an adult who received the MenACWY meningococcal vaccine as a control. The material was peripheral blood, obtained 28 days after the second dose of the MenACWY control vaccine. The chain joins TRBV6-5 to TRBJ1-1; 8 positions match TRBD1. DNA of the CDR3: TGTGCCAGCGCCCGACAGGGGATCAACACTGAAGCTTTCTTT. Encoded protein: CASARQGINTEAFF.